One and the same sample provided the 5 T cell receptor beta chains below, sequenced in a study of blood T cell repertoires in COVID-19. Only in-frame clones appear in the TCRdb table, and some are missing; sequencing was by immunoSEQ multiplex PCR. The profile shows 100,000 to 150,000 clones, approximately 80% of them singletons. Sequenced: peripheral blood. Source of these receptors: a man aged 35 to 55 with active or convalescent COVID-19.

The chain employs TRBV14 and TRBJ1-1; 9 bases are a match to TRBD1. CDR3 length: 14 amino acids. V was pared by 4 bases and J by 1 base, with 1 base of the junction left unmatched. Germline V CDR1 and CDR2: SGHDN, FVKESK. CDR3 region: CASSPGQGNTEAFF. The CDR3 DNA sequence: TGTGCCAGCAGCCCGGGACAGGGGAACACTGAAGCTTTCTTT.

The gene calls are TRBV30 and TRBJ2-7, with a tentative D call TRBD1 (5 bases). V gave up 7 bases and J gave up 0 bases, with 13 bases separating them. From germline, CDR1 is GTSNPN and CDR2 SVGIG (reference sequence). The CDR3 sequence is 13 residues long. The CDR3 sequence: CAYGHRSSYEQYF. The CDR3, as DNA: TGTGCCTACGGACACAGGAGCTCCTACGAGCAGTACTTC.

This clone came up once. The rearrangement uses TRBV19 and TRBJ2-3, with 8 positions matching TRBD1. CDR1 LNHDA and CDR2 SQIVND come from the germline V gene (reference sequence). V lost 1 base and J lost 2; bases outside the gene matches: 5. The CDR3 length is 16 residues. The CDR3 reads CASSIGTGGSTDTQYF. The DNA for the CDR3 is TGTGCCAGTAGTATAGGTACAGGGGGATCCACAGATACGCAGTATTTT.

V is TRBV5-8 and J is TRBJ2-3; possibly TRBD2 for D (6 bases). This CDR3 comprises 15 residues. V was clipped by 0 bases and J by 5 bases, with 13 bases between them. Germline V gives CDR1 SGHTS, CDR2 YDEGEE. The CDR3 region is CASSLAASVGDTQYF. The CDR3, as DNA: TGTGCCAGCAGCTTGGCCGCTAGCGTCGGAGATACGCAGTATTTT.

The chain has TRBV6-1 and TRBJ1-6; no definite D call. This CDR3 has 14 residues. V lost 0 bases and J 11 bases, leaving 11 bases between the germline ends. Germline values: CDR1 MNHNS, CDR2 SASEGT. CDR3 coding DNA: TGTGCCAGCAGTGAAGCTCGACTTTCCCCACCCCTCCACTTT. Translated: CASSEARLSPPLHF.